This T cell receptor (beta chain) was identified during a study of CD8 T cells in Susac syndrome (dated by TCRdb to between 2018 and 2021). With respect to the entire study: Of the Susac syndrome patients who were sequenced, eight were in clinical remission while about six had clinically active disease. The study used repertoire sequencing to test whether antigen drove CD8+ T cell activation and differentiation in Susac syndrome. Susac syndrome patients were therapy-naive, on corticosteroids (some also receiving IVIg), or on IVIg alone at blood withdrawal. Study-wide findings and limitations: The number of individuals in the TCR sequencing and HLA analysis was acknowledged as relatively small. In the CD4+ T cell repertoire of Susac syndrome patients, clonal expansion was not detected.

Peripheral blood CD8+ and CD4+ T cells from healthy donors, Susac syndrome patients and multiple sclerosis patients were profiled using high-throughput TCR beta sequencing. Susac syndrome patients met recently defined diagnostic criteria for definite or probable disease. CD8+ TEMRA cells were enriched by FACS, while bulk CD8+ and CD4+ T cells were purified by magnetic negative isolation. Blood was drawn into EDTA tubes, processed within 24 hours, and PBMCs were isolated by density gradient centrifugation. PBMCs destined for TCR sequencing were cryopreserved in liquid nitrogen and later thawed in a 37 °C water bath. A purity of at least 90% was achieved for sorted or isolated CD4+, CD8+ and CD8+ TEMRA cells. RNA was extracted with the RNeasy kit and 0.5 to 1 ug was reverse transcribed using random hexamers. TCR beta CDR3 regions were amplified with the immunoSEQ multiplex PCR assay covering 54 Vbeta and 13 Jbeta segments. To correct PCR amplification bias, a synthetic template baseline was used for both primer optimization and computational correction. Regarding the original processing steps: Only productive sequences were kept, with reads annotated to V, D and J genes according to IMGT and analyzed in immunoSEQ Analyzer. Clonality was computed as one minus Shannon entropy normalized by log2 of the number of productive unique sequences. Public and private clones were assessed among the 100 most prevalent clones of each patient and control. Clones were defined as Susac-specific if absent from the healthy and MS cohorts, from under 1,200 published viral clones and from other ImmuneACCESS disease sequences. TCRdb reprocessing: public reads trimmed at Q25 with fastp, clones called with MiXCR, in-frame beta chains kept. Every distinct CDR3 protein forms one entry, paired with its most common genes and DNA. Here the V and J calls rest on TCRdb's processing, not on the authors' analysis. The sample table records about 190,000 distinct CDR3 sequences; approximately 95% of these occur just once. The top ten constitute around 0.096% of the sample.

About this clonotype: The antigen this receptor binds is unknown. Qualities for individual bases were not recorded, and no much larger clone is one base off.

Sequences were obtained from CD4+ T cells from PBMCs. The receptor was isolated from a human donor with Susac syndrome.

The nucleotide sequence is given as TGTGCTAGTGGTTTGTTGGTCACAGATACGCAGTATTTT. Translated, this is CASGLLVTDTQYF. The chain is made from TRBV12-5 and TRBJ2-3; the D gene is unclear. V and J are truncated by 2 bases and 2 bases respectively, leaving an intervening sequence of 5 bases. The germline V gene supplies CDR1 LGHNT and CDR2 FRNRAP. The CDR3 spans 13 residues, from the cysteine through the phenylalanine. Left in the record is the CDR3 DNA by itself, 39 bases read in frame from the first base.